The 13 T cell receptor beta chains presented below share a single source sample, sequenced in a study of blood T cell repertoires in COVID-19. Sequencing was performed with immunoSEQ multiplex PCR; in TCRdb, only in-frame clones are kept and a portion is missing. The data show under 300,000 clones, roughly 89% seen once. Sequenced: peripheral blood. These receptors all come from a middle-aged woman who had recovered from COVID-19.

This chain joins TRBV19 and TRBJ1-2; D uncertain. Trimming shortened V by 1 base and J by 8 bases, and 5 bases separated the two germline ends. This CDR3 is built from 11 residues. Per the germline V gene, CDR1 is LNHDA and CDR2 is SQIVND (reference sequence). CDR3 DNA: TGTGCCAGTAGTATAGGACAAGGCTACACCTTC. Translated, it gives CASSIGQGYTF. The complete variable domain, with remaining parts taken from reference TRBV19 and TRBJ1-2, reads DGGITQSPKYLFRKEGQNVTLSCEQNLNHDAMYWYRQDPGQGLRLIYYSQIVNDFQKGDIAEGYSVSREKKESFPLTVTSAQKNPTAFYLCASSIGQGYTFGSGTRLTVV.

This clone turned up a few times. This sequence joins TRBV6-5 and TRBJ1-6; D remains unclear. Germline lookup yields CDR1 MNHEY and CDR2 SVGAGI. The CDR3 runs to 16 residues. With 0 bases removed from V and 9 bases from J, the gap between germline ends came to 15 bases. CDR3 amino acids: CASSYSVPTRGSPLHF. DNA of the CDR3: TGTGCCAGCAGTTACTCCGTCCCCACGCGGGGTTCACCCCTCCACTTT.

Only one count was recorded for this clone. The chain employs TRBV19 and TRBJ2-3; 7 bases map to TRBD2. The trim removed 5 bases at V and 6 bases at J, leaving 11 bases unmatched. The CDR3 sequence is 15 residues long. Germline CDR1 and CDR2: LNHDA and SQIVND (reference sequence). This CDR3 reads CASSPSGASGDTQYF. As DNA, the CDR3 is TGTGCCAGTAGTCCCAGCGGGGCCTCGGGGGATACGCAGTATTTT.

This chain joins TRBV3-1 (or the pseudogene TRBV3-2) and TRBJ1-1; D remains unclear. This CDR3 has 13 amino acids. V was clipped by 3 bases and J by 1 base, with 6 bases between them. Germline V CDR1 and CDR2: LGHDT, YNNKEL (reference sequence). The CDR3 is CASSQSWNTEAFF. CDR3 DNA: TGTGCCAGCAGCCAGAGTTGGAACACTGAAGCTTTCTTT.

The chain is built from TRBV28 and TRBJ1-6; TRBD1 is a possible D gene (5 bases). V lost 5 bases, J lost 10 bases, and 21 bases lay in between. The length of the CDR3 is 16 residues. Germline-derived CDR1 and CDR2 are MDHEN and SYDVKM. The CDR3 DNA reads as TGTGCCAGCAGTGTGCGACAGAACCTCCCGCGGTCACCCCTCCACTTT. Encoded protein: CASSVRQNLPRSPLHF.

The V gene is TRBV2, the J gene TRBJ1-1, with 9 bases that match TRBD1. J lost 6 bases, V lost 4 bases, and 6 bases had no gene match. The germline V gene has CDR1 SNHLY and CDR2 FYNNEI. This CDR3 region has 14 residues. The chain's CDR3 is CASSGLRTGAEAFF. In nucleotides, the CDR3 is TGTGCCAGCAGTGGGCTTCGGACAGGGGCTGAAGCTTTCTTT.

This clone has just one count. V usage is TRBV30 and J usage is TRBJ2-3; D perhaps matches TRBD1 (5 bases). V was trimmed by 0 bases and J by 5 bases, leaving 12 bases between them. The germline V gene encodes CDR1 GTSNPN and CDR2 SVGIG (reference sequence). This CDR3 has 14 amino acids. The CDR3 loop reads CAWSVGQGRDTQYF. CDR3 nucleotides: TGTGCCTGGAGTGTGGGGCAGGGAAGAGATACGCAGTATTTT. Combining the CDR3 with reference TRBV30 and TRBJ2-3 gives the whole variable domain SQTIHQWPATLVQPVGSPLSLECTVEGTSNPNLYWYRQAAGRGLQLLFYSVGIGQISSEVPQNLSASRPQDRQFILSSKKLLLSDSGFYLCAWSVGQGRDTQYFGPGTRLTVL.

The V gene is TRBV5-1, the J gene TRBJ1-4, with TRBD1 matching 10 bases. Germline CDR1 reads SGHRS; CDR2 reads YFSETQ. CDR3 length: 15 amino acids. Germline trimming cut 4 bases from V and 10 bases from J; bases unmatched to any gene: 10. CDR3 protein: CASSNSRDRGGKLFF. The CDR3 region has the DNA TGCGCCAGCAGCAACAGCCGGGACAGGGGCGGAAAACTGTTTTTT.

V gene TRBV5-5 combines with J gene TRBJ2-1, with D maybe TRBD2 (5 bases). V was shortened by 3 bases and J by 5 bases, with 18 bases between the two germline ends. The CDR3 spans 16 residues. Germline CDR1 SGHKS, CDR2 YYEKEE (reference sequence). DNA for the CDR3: TGTGCCAGCAGCTCGGTAGGACTCCAAGATAACAATGAGCAGTTCTTC. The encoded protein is CASSSVGLQDNNEQFF. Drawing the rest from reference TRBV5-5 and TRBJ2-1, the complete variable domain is DAGVTQSPTHLIKTRGQQVTLRCSPISGHKSVSWYQQVLGQGPQFIFQYYEKEERGRGNFPDRFSARQFPNYSSELNVNALLLGDSALYLCASSSVGLQDNNEQFFGPGTRLTVL.

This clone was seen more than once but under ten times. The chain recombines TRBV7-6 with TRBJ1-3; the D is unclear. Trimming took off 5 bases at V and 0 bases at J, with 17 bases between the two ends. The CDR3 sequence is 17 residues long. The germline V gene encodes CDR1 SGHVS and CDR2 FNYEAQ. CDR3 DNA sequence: TGTGCCAGCAGCGACCGGACTAGCCCTAGCTCTGGAAACACCATATATTTT. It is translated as CASSDRTSPSSGNTIYF.

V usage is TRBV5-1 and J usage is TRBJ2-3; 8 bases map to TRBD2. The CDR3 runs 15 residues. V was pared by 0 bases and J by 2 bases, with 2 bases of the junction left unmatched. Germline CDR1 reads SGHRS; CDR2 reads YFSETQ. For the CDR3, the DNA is TGCGCCAGCAGCTTGGAGCGGGGGCTCACAGATACGCAGTATTTT. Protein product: CASSLERGLTDTQYF.

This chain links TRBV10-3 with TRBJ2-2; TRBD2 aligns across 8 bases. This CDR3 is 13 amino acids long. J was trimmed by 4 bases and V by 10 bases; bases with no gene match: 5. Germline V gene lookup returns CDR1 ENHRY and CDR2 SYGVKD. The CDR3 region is CASRREATGELFF. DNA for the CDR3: TGTGCCAGCAGGCGGGAGGCCACCGGGGAGCTGTTTTTT.

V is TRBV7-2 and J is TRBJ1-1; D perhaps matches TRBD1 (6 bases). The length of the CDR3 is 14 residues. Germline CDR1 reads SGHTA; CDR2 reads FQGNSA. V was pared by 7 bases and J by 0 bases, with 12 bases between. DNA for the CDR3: TGTGCCAGCAACTTCAGGGGATTGAACACTGAAGCTTTCTTT. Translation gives CASNFRGLNTEAFF.